Below, 17 T cell receptor beta chains from the same sample are listed, as sequenced in a study of blood T cell repertoires in COVID-19. TCRdb keeps only in-frame clones here, not all; method: immunoSEQ multiplex PCR. The repertoire consists of 200,000 to 250,000 clones, with about 87% occurring once and the leading ten covering under 3%. The sequenced sample was PBMCs or T cells enriched from blood (not recorded which). These receptors all come from a woman aged 25 to 45 who had recovered from COVID-19.

This clone came up a few times. J is TRBJ1-1 and V is TRBV5-1; D possibly corresponds to TRBD1 (5 bases). V lost 2 bases to trimming and J lost 3 bases, with 17 bases between them. There are 16 residues in the CDR3. Germline V gene lookup returns CDR1 SGHRS and CDR2 YFSETQ. For the CDR3, the DNA is TGCGCCAGCAGCTTTTTTACCCAGATAGGGGACACTGAAGCTTTCTTT. This codes for CASSFFTQIGDTEAFF.

This sequence joins TRBV4-1 and TRBJ1-4; D is possibly TRBD1 (6 bases). CDR3 size: 18 residues. Germline CDR1 MGHRA, CDR2 YSYEKL. Deletions cut 0 bases from V and 5 bases from J, with 19 bases between. CDR3 amino acids: CASSQDPQRTAVNEKLFF. The DNA of the CDR3 is TGCGCCAGCAGCCAAGATCCTCAACGGACAGCGGTAAATGAAAAACTGTTTTTT.

The chain links TRBV6-5 to TRBJ2-3, with D unresolved. The CDR3 loop spans 15 amino acids. Germline values: CDR1 MNHEY, CDR2 SVGAGI. Between the trimmed V and J ends, which lost 0 bases and 2 bases, there was a span of 9 bases. The CDR3 loop reads CASSYSGGNTDTQYF. The CDR3 DNA sequence: TGTGCCAGCAGTTACTCTGGCGGTAACACAGATACGCAGTATTTT.

This chain connects TRBV7-2 to TRBJ2-7; D may be TRBD1 (6 bases). V lost 4 bases to trimming and J lost 2 bases, with 9 bases between them. CDR1 SGHTA and CDR2 FQGNSA come from the germline V gene. The CDR3 loop spans 13 amino acids. CDR3 protein: CASSSQGPYEQYF. The CDR3 region has the DNA TGTGCCAGCAGCTCCCAGGGGCCCTACGAGCAGTACTTC.

This rearrangement joins TRBV6-4 to TRBJ1-6; possibly TRBD1 for D (6 bases). Trimming cost V 6 bases and J 2 bases, with 17 bases left between them. Looked up from germline, CDR1 is MRHNA and CDR2 is SNTAGT. The CDR3 covers 17 residues. For the CDR3, the DNA is TGTGCCAGCAGACAATACACAGGGAGCGCCTATAATTCACCCCTCCACTTT. It codes for CASRQYTGSAYNSPLHF.

V is TRBV14 and J is TRBJ2-5; the D gene is possibly TRBD2 (6 bases). V gave up 3 bases and J gave up 8 bases, with 19 bases separating them. The CDR3 is 15 amino acids. Germline CDR1 reads SGHDN; CDR2 reads FVKESK. The CDR3 protein is CASSHRGLARDTQYF. DNA for the CDR3: TGTGCCAGCAGCCACAGAGGCCTCGCGCGGGACACCCAGTACTTC.

The chain couples TRBV19 to TRBJ2-1; D may be TRBD2 (7 bases). The CDR3 totals 14 residues. Trimming removed 7 bases at V and 7 bases at J, with 17 bases between. Germline V gives CDR1 LNHDA, CDR2 SQIVND (reference sequence). CDR3 amino acids: CASKNSGGNNEQFF. In DNA, the CDR3 is TGTGCCAGTAAGAATTCGGGGGGCAATAATGAGCAGTTCTTC.

The rearrangement uses TRBV3-1 (or the pseudogene TRBV3-2) and TRBJ2-5; tentative D call: TRBD1 (6 bases). Germline loops: CDR1 LGHDT, CDR2 YNNKEL (reference sequence). V lost 5 bases to trimming and J lost 5 bases, with 18 bases between them. The CDR3 has 15 residues. In nucleotides, the CDR3 is TGTGCCAGCAGCTCGACACTACAGGGTATGGAGACCCAGTACTTC. This codes for CASSSTLQGMETQYF.

This chain joins TRBV6-5 and TRBJ2-7, with TRBD2 identical over 7 bases. V gave up 6 bases and J gave up 2 bases; unmatched junction bases: 7. Germline V CDR1 and CDR2: MNHEY, SVGAGI. The CDR3 runs 14 residues. CDR3 sequence reads: CASSLGGTTYEQYF. Here the CDR3 DNA reads TGTGCCAGCAGCCTGGGGGGGACCACCTACGAGCAGTACTTC.

V and J are TRBV4-1 and TRBJ2-6; 8 nucleotides align to TRBD1. This CDR3 spans 18 amino acids. Germline V gene lookup returns CDR1 MGHRA and CDR2 YSYEKL. With V trimmed by 2 bases and J by 1 base, 7 bases remained unmatched. The CDR3 coding sequence is TGCGCCAGCAGCCAACGGCAGGGGGCTTCATCTGGGGCCAACGTCCTGACTTTC. Protein: CASSQRQGASSGANVLTF.

This clone was found a few times. This chain links TRBV11-2 with TRBJ2-1; 12 nucleotides match TRBD2. Trimming took 2 bases from V and 7 from J; bases not matched to a gene: 3. The CDR3 spans 15 residues. CDR1 SGHAT and CDR2 FQNNGV come from the germline V gene. The CDR3 spells CASSLLAGGPNEQFF. The CDR3, as DNA: TGTGCCAGCAGCTTACTAGCGGGGGGGCCAAATGAGCAGTTCTTC.

V usage is TRBV15 and J usage is TRBJ1-1; a possible D gene is TRBD1 (5 bases). The germline gives CDR1 LNHNV, CDR2 YYDKDF (reference sequence). The V end was cut by 1 base, the J end by 5 bases, with 11 bases between. This CDR3 contains 14 residues. The CDR3, as DNA: TGTGCCACCAGCAGAGCCAGGGATTATACTGAAGCTTTCTTT. This sequence encodes CATSRARDYTEAFF.

To note about this clone: Additional DNA sequences in this sample encode the identical CDR3. The gene calls are TRBV20-1 and TRBJ1-1; D is uncertain. Germline CDR1 DFQATT, CDR2 SNEGSKA (reference sequence). The CDR3 has 11 residues. V was pared by 5 bases and J by 4 bases, with 8 bases between. CDR3 sequence reads: CSAPRSTEAFF. CDR3 DNA: TGCAGTGCTCCCCGGAGCACTGAAGCTTTCTTT.

The chain couples TRBV28 to TRBJ1-1; D is possibly TRBD1 (6 bases). The CDR3 is 15 amino acids. V lost 5 bases and J 5 bases, leaving 18 bases between the germline ends. Germline CDR1 and CDR2: MDHEN and SYDVKM. The CDR3 is CASSPPGPGDTEAFF. As DNA, the CDR3 is TGTGCCAGCAGTCCTCCGGGACCAGGGGATACTGAAGCTTTCTTT.

This chain joins TRBV2 and TRBJ2-1, with D perhaps TRBD2 (5 bases). Germline loops: CDR1 SNHLY, CDR2 FYNNEI. V was cut by 10 bases and J by 3 bases, with 16 bases left in between. The CDR3 covers 14 residues. The CDR3 loop reads CAILEEGGYNEQFF. The DNA for the CDR3 is TGTGCCATTCTGGAAGAAGGAGGCTACAATGAGCAGTTCTTC.

The J gene is TRBJ1-1, the V gene TRBV2; D unresolved. CDR3 length equals 12 residues. Trimming took 4 bases from V and 4 from J, leaving 7 bases between them. CDR1 and CDR2 from the germline V gene are SNHLY and FYNNEI. The CDR3 loop is CASSVGRTEAFF. CDR3 nucleotide sequence: TGTGCCAGCAGTGTTGGCCGCACTGAAGCTTTCTTT.

The CDR3 region is CASSLDWGHNYGYTF. The CDR3 nucleotides are TGCGCCAGCAGCTTAGACTGGGGACATAACTATGGCTACACCTTC. The chain is built from TRBV5-1 and TRBJ1-2, with D possibly matching TRBD1 (6 bases). Between the trimmed V and J ends, which lost 2 bases and 1 base, there was a span of 12 bases. The CDR3 runs to 15 residues. Germline CDR1 SGHRS, CDR2 YFSETQ.